This T cell receptor beta chain stems from a study of response to subunit inactivated influenza vaccine (dated by TCRdb to the late 2010s). With regard to the full study: To follow how T cells responded to a trivalent subunit inactivated influenza vaccine, the researchers relied on deep quantitative profiling of the T cell receptor repertoire.

Here is what the overall study found, with its caveats: The authors proposed that each seasonal influenza vaccination may bring in only a limited number of new T cells.

This clonotype occurred a few times. The clone's antigen remains unknown. No qualities accompany the bases; no much larger clone lies one base away. V loses 0 bases, J loses 6 bases, and the germline ends lie 9 bases apart. CDR3 length: 13 amino acids, cysteine to phenylalanine. The CDR3 DNA has 39 bases and is translated from base 1. The CDR1 and CDR2 encoded by the germline V gene are SGHRS and YFSETQ. Library preparation used RT-PCR. Sequenced using an Illumina HiSeq 2500. TCRdb's own reprocessing of the public reads used fastp at Q25 and MiXCR and kept productive beta chains. Rows merge per CDR3 protein into single entries with the most common DNA and genes. A total of roughly 700,000 distinct CDR3 sequences appear in this sample, around a sixth of them only once. The ten biggest clones cover 11% of the sample.

The rearrangement joined TRBV5-1 to TRBJ1-2; no D gene call is confident. This TCR derives from a man aged 45 to 65 who received an inactivated influenza vaccine. Donor details come from another sample of the same person, matched by shared clones. The material sequenced was PBMCs from blood, taken 12 days after vaccination. The DNA reads as follows: TGCGCCAGCAGCTTGGACTGGGTGGATGGCTACACCTTC. Its protein product is CASSLDWVDGYTF.